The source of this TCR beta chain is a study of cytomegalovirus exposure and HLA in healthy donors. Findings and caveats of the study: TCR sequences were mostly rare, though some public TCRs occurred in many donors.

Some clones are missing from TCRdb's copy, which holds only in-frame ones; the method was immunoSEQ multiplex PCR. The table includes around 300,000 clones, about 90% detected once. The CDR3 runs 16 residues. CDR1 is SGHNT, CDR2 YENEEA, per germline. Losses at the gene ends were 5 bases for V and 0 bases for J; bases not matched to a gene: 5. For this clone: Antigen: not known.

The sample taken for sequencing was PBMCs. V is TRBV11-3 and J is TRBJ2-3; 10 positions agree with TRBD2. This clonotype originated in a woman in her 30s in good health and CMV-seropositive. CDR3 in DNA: TGTGCCAGCAGCACAGGGACTAGCGAGAGCACAGATACGCAGTATTTT. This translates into CASSTGTSESTDTQYF.